These T cell receptor beta chains were read from a single sample in a study of T cell repertoires in cytomegalovirus infection. TCRdb ran MiXCR on the reads and lists one entry per CDR3 protein. The sample shows under 500,000 distinct CDR3 sequences, about 44% of them seen only once. These receptors are not linked to any known antigen. The input for sequencing was cultured PBMCs, taken from culture after CMV antigen stimulation. These receptors all come from a human donor in good health (CMV status not recorded). Some clones in this sample may be carry-over from other donors' samples. CDR3s include the opening cysteine and the closing phenylalanine or tryptophan. D genes are given only for firm matches. Clone size is stated in some rows and not others, as once, few, many or a class when expanded.

TRBV7-2	14	-	-	TRBJ1-6	TGTGCCAGCAGCTTGGAGGTGGTTTGGATGTCCCTCCACTTT	CASSLEVVWMSLHF
TRBV27	14	-	few	TRBJ1-1	TGTGCCAGCAGTTCCGGACCCAAAAGGGGGGGAGCTTTCTTT	CASSSGPKRGGAFF
TRBV12-5	14	TRBD2	-	TRBJ2-3	TGTGCTAGTGCCCTACTAGCGGGGTCAGATACGCAGTATTTT	CASALLAGSDTQYF
TRBV11-2	17	-	few	TRBJ2-2	TGTGCCAGCAGCTACCTCGGTCGGGAGAGAAGGACCGGGGAGCTGTTTTTT	CASSYLGRERRTGELFF
TRBV7-8	15	-	few	TRBJ1-1	TGTGCCAGCAGCTTATGGACAACCATGAACACTGAAGCTTTCTTT	CASSLWTTMNTEAFF
TRBV7-2	17	TRBD2	-	TRBJ2-3	TGTGCCAGCAGCCGTACCGCTAGCGGGAGCTTCACAGATACGCAGTATTTT	CASSRTASGSFTDTQYF
TRBV10-3	14	-	-	TRBJ1-2	TGTGCCATCAGCCTAACAGGGATAAGCGAAGGCTACACCTTC	CAISLTGISEGYTF
TRBV20-1	12	-	few	TRBJ1-2	TGCAGTGCTTCCGACAGCTCCTATGGCTACACCTTC	CSASDSSYGYTF
TRBV12-5	17	TRBD1	-	TRBJ1-2	TGTGCTAGTGGTCCTGCCCCGGGACAGGGAGGGAGCTATGGCTACACCTTC	CASGPAPGQGGSYGYTF
TRBV28	16	TRBD2	few	TRBJ2-1	TGTGCCAGCAGTTCCCTCAGCGGGGGGGTATACAATGAGCAGTTCTTC	CASSSLSGGVYNEQFF
TRBV7-2	15	TRBD2	-	TRBJ2-2	TGTGCCAGCAGCTTGCGGGGGGGCCTATCCGGGGAGCTGTTTTTT	CASSLRGGLSGELFF
TRBV6-2/TRBV6-3	14	-	few	TRBJ2-3	TGTGCCAGCAGTTCCACACTAGGCACAGATACGCAGTATTTT	CASSSTLGTDTQYF
TRBV11-2	16	TRBD2	few	TRBJ2-7	TGTGCCAGCAGCTTAGTCCCTAGCGGGAACTCCTACGAGCAGTACTTC	CASSLVPSGNSYEQYF
TRBV12-3/TRBV12-4	14	-	few	TRBJ2-7	TGTGCCAGCGGCGGAGCCCCAGATACCTACGAGCAGTACTTC	CASGGAPDTYEQYF
TRBV5-1	16	TRBD1	few	TRBJ1-2	TGCGCCAGCAGCTTACCTTACAGGGGTTCCTACTATGGCTACACCTTC	CASSLPYRGSYYGYTF
TRBV7-2	13	-	-	TRBJ1-4	TGTGCCAGCAGCATTAGAAGTAATGAAAAACTGTTTTTT	CASSIRSNEKLFF
TRBV5-1	14	TRBD1	-	TRBJ1-3	TGCGCCAGCAGCCAGGGGGGGCCTGGAAACACCATATATTTT	CASSQGGPGNTIYF
TRBV29-1	17	TRBD1	-	TRBJ2-1	TGCAGCGTTGAAGACGAGAGGACAGGGGGCTCCTACAATGAGCAGTTCTTC	CSVEDERTGGSYNEQFF
TRBV18	13	-	few	TRBJ1-5	TGTGCCAGCTCACCACCAAGCAATCAGCCCCAGCATTTT	CASSPPSNQPQHF
TRBV7-2	14	TRBD2	few	TRBJ2-7	TGTGCCAGCAGCTTAATACTAGCGGGAGGGGAGCAGTACTTC	CASSLILAGGEQYF
TRBV7-9	14	-	few	TRBJ2-2	TGTGCCAGCACCCCCCTGGGGGGCACCGGGGAGCTGTTTTTT	CASTPLGGTGELFF
TRBV20-1	14	-	few	TRBJ1-1	TGCAGTGCTAGAGTACCGGAGGGTGGCACTGAAGCTTTCTTT	CSARVPEGGTEAFF
TRBV10-3	16	TRBD1	-	TRBJ1-5	TGTGCCATCAGTGATTACGACAGGGGAAAAGGTCAGCCCCAGCATTTT	CAISDYDRGKGQPQHF
TRBV7-9	12	TRBD1	few	TRBJ1-2	TGTGCCAGCAGCGTACAGGGGCTTGGCTACACCTTC	CASSVQGLGYTF
TRBV5-4	14	-	-	TRBJ1-1	TGTGCCAGCAGCTCATATGGGGGCCTCACTGAAGCTTTCTTT	CASSSYGGLTEAFF
TRBV7-2	13	-	-	TRBJ1-2	TGTGCCAGCAGCTTGTTGACAAACTATGGCTACACCTTC	CASSLLTNYGYTF